This TCR beta chain was captured by sequencing in a study of PD-L1 blockade in urothelial cancer. The CDR3 runs 16 residues. CDR1 and CDR2 (germline): MNHGY, SAAAGT. Trimming cost V 7 bases and J 1 base, with 17 bases left between them. Clones were sequenced by immunoSEQ multiplex PCR, and TCRdb holds only the in-frame ones, with some missing. This table holds some 2,000 clones, about a third found once. The sample was tumor tissue, taken before atezolizumab (anti-PD-L1) treatment. The chain links TRBV6-8 to TRBJ2-1, with D hard to call. The receptor was isolated from a man between 50 and 59 years old with urothelial cancer. CDR3 amino acids: CASKTLAVGSYNEQFF. The CDR3 DNA reads as TGTGCCAGCAAAACCTTGGCGGTCGGTTCCTACAATGAGCAGTTCTTC.